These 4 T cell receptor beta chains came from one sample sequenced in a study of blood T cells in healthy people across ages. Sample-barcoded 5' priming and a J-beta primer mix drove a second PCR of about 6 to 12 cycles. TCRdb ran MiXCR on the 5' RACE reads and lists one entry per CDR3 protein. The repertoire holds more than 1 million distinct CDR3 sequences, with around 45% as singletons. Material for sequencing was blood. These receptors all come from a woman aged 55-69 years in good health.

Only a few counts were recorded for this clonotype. The CDR3 loop is CASSSTTREQFF. The CDR3, as DNA: TGCGCCAGCAGCTCTACTACACGGGAGCAGTTCTTC. The chain links TRBV5-1 to TRBJ2-1, with D unresolved. Trimming shortened V by 3 bases and J by 10 bases, and 11 bases separated the two germline ends. CDR3 length equals 12 residues. Germline lookup yields CDR1 SGHRS and CDR2 YFSETQ.

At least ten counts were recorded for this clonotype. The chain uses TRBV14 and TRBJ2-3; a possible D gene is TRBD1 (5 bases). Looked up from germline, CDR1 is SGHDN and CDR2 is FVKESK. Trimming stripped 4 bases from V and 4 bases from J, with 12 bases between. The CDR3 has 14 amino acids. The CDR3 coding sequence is TGTGCCAGCAGCCGCTTCCAGGGCGCAGATACGCAGTATTTT. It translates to CASSRFQGADTQYF.

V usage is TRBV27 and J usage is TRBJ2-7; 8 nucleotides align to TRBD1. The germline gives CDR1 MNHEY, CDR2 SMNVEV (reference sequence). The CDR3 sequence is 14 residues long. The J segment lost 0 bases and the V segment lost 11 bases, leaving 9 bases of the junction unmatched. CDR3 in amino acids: CACARDRSSYEQYF. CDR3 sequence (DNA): TGTGCCTGCGCTAGGGACAGGAGCTCCTACGAGCAGTACTTC.

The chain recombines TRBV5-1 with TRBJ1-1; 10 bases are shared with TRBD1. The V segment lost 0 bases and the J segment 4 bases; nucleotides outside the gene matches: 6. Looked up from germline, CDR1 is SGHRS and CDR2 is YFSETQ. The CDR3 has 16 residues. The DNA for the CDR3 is TGCGCCAGCAGCTTGGGACAGGGGGCTGTAGCCACTGAAGCTTTCTTT. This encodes CASSLGQGAVATEAFF.